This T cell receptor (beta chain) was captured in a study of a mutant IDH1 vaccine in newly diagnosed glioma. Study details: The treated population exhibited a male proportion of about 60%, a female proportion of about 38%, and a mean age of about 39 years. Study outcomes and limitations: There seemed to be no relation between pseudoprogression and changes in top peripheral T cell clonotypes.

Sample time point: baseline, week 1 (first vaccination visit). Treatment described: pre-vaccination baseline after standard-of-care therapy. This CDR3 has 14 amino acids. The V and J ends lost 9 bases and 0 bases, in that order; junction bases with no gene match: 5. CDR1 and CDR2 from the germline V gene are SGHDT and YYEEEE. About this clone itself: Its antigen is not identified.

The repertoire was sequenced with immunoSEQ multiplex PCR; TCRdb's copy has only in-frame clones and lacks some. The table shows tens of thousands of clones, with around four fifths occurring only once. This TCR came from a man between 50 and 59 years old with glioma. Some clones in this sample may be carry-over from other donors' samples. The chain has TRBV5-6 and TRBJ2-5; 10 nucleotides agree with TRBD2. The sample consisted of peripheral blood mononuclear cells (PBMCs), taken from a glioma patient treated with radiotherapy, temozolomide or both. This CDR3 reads CATGLARYQETQYF. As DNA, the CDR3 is TGTGCCACGGGACTAGCGAGATACCAAGAGACCCAGTACTTC.